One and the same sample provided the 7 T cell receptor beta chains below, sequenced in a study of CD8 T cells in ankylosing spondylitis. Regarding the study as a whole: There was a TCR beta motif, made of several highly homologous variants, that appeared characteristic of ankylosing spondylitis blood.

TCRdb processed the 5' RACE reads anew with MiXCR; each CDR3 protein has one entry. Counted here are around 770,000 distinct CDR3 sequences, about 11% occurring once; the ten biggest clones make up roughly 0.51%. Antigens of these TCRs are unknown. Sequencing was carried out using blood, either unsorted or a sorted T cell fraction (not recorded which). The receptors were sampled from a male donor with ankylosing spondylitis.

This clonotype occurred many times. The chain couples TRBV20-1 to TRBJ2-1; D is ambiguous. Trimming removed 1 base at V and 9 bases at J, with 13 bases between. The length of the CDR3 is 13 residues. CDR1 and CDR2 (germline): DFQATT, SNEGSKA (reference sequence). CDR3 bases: TGCAGTGCTAGAGGGTGGGTAGTGGGTGAGCAGTTCTTC. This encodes CSARGWVVGEQFF.

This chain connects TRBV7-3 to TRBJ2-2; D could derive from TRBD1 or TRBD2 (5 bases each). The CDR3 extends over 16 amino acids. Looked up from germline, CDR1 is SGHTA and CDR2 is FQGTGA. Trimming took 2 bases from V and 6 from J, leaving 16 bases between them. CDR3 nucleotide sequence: TGTGCCAGCAGCTTACGGAGCTCAGGGACCGCCGGGGAGCTGTTTTTT. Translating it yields CASSLRSSGTAGELFF.

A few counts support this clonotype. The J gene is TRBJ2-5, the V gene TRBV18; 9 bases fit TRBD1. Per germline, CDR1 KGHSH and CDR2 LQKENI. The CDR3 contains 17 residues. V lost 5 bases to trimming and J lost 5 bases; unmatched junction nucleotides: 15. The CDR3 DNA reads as TGTGCCAGCTCAACTACGGCCGGGACAGGGAGTATGGAGACCCAGTACTTC. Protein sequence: CASSTTAGTGSMETQYF. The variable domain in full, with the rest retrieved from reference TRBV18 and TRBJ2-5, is NAGVMQNPRHLVRRRGQEARLRCSPMKGHSHVYWYRQLPEEGLKFMVYLQKENIIDESGMPKERFSAEFPKEGPSILRIQQVVRGDSAAYFCASSTTAGTGSMETQYFGPGTRLLVL.

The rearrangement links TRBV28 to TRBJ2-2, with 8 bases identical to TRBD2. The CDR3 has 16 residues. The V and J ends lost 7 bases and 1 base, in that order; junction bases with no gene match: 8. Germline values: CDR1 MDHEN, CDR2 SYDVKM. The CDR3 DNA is TGTGCCAGCACCACCCCCGCGGGAGGGAACACCGGGGAGCTGTTTTTT. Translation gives CASTTPAGGNTGELFF.

This CDR3 reads CALRPGINYGYTF. CDR3 nucleotide sequence: TGTGCCTTACGACCGGGAATTAACTATGGCTACACCTTC. The rearrangement links TRBV10-3 to TRBJ1-2; D unresolved. The germline CDR1 and CDR2 sequences are ENHRY and SYGVKD. The length of the CDR3 is 13 residues. The V gene lost 11 bases and the J gene lost 1 base, with 14 bases spanning the gap.

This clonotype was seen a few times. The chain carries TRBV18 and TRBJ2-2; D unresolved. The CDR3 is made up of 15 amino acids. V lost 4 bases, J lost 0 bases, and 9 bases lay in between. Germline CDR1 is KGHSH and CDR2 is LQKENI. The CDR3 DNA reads TGTGCCAGCTCACGAGACCTTGCGAACACCGGGGAGCTGTTTTTT. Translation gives CASSRDLANTGELFF.

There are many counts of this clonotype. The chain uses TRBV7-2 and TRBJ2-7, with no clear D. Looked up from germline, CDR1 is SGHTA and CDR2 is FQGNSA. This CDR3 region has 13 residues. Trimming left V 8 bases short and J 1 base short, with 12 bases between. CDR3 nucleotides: TGTGCCAGCGGGATCCATTCTTCCTACGAGCAGTACTTC. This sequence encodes CASGIHSSYEQYF. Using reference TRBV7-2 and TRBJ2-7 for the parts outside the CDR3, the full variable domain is GAGVSQSPSNKVTEKGKDVELRCDPISGHTALYWYRQSLGQGLEFLIYFQGNSAPDKSGLPSDRFSAERTGGSVSTLTIQRTQQEDSAVYLCASGIHSSYEQYFGPGTRLTVT.